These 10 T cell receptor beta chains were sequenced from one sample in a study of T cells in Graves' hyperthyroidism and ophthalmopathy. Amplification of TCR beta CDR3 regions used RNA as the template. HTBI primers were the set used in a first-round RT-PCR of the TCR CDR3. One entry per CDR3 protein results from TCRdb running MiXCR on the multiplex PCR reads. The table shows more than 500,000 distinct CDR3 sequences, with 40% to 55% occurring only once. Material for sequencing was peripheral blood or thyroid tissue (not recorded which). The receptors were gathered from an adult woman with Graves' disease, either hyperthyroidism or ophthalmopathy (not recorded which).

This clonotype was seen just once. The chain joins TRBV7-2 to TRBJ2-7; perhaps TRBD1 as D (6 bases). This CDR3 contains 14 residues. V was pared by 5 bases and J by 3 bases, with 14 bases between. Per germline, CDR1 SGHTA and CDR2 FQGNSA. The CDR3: CASSATGSGYEQYF. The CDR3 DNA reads TGTGCCAGCAGCGCAACAGGGTCTGGCTACGAGCAGTACTTC.

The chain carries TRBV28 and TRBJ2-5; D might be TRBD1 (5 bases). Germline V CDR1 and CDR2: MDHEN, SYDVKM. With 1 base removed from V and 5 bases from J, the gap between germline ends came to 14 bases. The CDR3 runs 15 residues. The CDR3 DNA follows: TGTGCCAGCAGTTTATCTACCCAGGGTAGGGAGACCCAGTACTTC. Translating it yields CASSLSTQGRETQYF.

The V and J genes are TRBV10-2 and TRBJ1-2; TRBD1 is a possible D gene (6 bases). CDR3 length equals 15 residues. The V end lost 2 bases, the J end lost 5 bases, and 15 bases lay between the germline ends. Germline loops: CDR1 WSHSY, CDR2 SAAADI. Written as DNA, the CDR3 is TGCGCCAGCAGTGAGAAGTCCAGGGGAGGGTATGGCTACACCTTC. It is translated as CASSEKSRGGYGYTF.

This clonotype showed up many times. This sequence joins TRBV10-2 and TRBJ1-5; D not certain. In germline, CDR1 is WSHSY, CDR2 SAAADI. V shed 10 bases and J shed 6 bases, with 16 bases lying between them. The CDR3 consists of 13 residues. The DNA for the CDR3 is TGCGCCACAGCTTTGGGGTTGGGTCAGCCCCAGCATTTT. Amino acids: CATALGLGQPQHF.

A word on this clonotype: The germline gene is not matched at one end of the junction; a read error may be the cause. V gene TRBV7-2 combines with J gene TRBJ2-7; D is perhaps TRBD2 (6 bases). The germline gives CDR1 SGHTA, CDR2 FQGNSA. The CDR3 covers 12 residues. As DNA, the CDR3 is TGTGCCAGCAGCTTCCGGGACTCCTCCGCCTGGTGG. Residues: CASSFRDSSAWW.

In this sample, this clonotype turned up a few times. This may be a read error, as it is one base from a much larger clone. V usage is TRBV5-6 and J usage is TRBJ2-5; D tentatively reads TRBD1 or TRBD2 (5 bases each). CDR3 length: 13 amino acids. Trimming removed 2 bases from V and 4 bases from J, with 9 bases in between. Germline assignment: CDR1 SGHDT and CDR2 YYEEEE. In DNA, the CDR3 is TGTGCCAGCAGCTTTCCGGGGCCAGAGACCCAGTACTTC. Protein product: CASSFPGPETQYF.

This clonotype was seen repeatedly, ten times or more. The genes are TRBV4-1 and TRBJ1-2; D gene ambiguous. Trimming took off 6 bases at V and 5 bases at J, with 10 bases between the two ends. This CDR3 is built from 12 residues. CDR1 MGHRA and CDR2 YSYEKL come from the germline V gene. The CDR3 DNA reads TGCGCCAGCAGTTGGACCGAGTATGGCTACACCTTC. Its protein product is CASSWTEYGYTF.

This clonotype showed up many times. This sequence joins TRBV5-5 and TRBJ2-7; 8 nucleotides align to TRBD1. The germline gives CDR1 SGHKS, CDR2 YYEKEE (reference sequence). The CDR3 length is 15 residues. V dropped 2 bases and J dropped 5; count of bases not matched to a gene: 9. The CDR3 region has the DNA TGTGCCAGCAGCTTTCAGGGGGCAGGTTTCGACGAGCAGTACTTC. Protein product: CASSFQGAGFDEQYF.

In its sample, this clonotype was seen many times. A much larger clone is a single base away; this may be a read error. CDR3 protein: CAISEWVGTEVFF. DNA for the CDR3: TGTGCCATCAGTGAGTGGGTTGGGACTGAAGTTTTCTTT. This rearrangement joins TRBV10-3 to TRBJ1-1; the D gene is possibly TRBD1 (5 bases). The CDR3 sequence is 13 residues long. The germline CDR1 and CDR2 sequences are ENHRY and SYGVKD.

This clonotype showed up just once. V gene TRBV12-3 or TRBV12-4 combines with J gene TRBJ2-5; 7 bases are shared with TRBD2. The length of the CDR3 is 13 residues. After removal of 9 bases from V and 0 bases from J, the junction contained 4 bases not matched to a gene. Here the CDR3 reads CASGGDYQETQYF. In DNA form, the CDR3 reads TGTGCCAGTGGGGGGGACTACCAAGAGACCCAGTACTTC.